This T cell receptor beta chain was identified during a study of T cell changes during pregnancy in multiple sclerosis. The CDR3 spans 16 residues. CDR1 is SGHNT and CDR2 is YYREEE in the germline V gene (reference sequence). V gave up 0 bases and J gave up 2 bases, with 13 bases separating them. TCRdb's copy holds only in-frame clones and misses some; the assay was immunoSEQ multiplex PCR. The repertoire holds about 30,000 clones, with 90% as singletons. The material sequenced was CD4+ T cells from peripheral blood mononuclear cells, taken in the third trimester of pregnancy. The chain uses TRBV5-4 and TRBJ2-3; D is perhaps TRBD2 (5 bases). The receptor was isolated from a female donor in good health, enrolled as a control in a pregnancy study. The CDR3 DNA reads as TGTGCCAGCAGCTTGGTCCAGCGGTCTACCACAGATACGCAGTATTTT. Its protein product is CASSLVQRSTTDTQYF. The whole variable domain, filled in from reference TRBV5-4 and TRBJ2-3, reads ETGVTQSPTHLIKTRGQQVTLRCSSQSGHNTVSWYQQALGQGPQFIFQYYREEENGRGNFPPRFSGLQFPNYSSELNVNALELDDSALYLCASSLVQRSTTDTQYFGPGTRLTVL.